The 31 T cell receptor beta chains reported below all come from one sample, sequenced in a study of control samples from healthy donors and cancer patients. Libraries were prepared by immunoSEQ multiplex PCR; TCRdb keeps only in-frame clonotypes and omits some of them. The sample shows about 140,000 clones, around nine tenths of them seen only once. Sequencing input: blood. These receptor sequences come from a man between 25 and 39 years old in good health.

J is TRBJ2-5 and V is TRBV5-1, with D perhaps being TRBD1 or TRBD2 (5 bases each). The CDR3 is made up of 13 amino acids. Trimming cost V 0 bases and J 6 bases, with 9 bases left between them. Germline-derived CDR1 and CDR2 are SGHRS and YFSETQ. The CDR3, as DNA: TGCGCCAGCAGCTTGGATGGGGGACAGACCCAGTACTTC. This gives the protein CASSLDGGQTQYF.

The chain employs TRBV6-5 and TRBJ1-1; D remains ambiguous. V lost 0 bases to trimming and J lost 6 bases, with 11 bases between them. The CDR3 has 14 residues. Germline-derived CDR1 and CDR2 are MNHEY and SVGAGI. The CDR3 coding sequence is TGTGCCAGCAGTTACTCGACCGAGTACCCTGAAGCTTTCTTT. This sequence encodes CASSYSTEYPEAFF.

The V and J genes are TRBV29-1 and TRBJ2-3; D gene ambiguous. Germline lookup yields CDR1 SQVTM and CDR2 ANQGSEA. V shed 3 bases and J shed 2 bases, with 9 bases lying between them. The CDR3 has 13 amino acids. The CDR3 DNA reads TGCAGCGTTGAGGGTAGACACACAGATACGCAGTATTTT. Its translation is CSVEGRHTDTQYF.

This chain connects TRBV2 to TRBJ1-3, with D maybe TRBD1 (5 bases). The germline V gene has CDR1 SNHLY and CDR2 FYNNEI. Trimming stripped 8 bases from V and 0 bases from J, with 14 bases between. The CDR3 runs 15 residues. This CDR3 is CASARDRSSGNTIYF. The CDR3 bases are TGTGCCAGCGCCCGGGACCGGAGCTCTGGAAACACCATATATTTT.

This clone was counted once. This sequence joins TRBV4-2 and TRBJ2-7, with 11 bases matching TRBD2. The CDR3 totals 19 residues. The junction had 16 bases not matched to a gene; V was cut back by 1 base and J by 5 bases. Germline CDR1 LGHNA, CDR2 YNFKEQ. Here the CDR3 reads CASSQGVGVAGGPWNEQYF. The CDR3 bases are TGTGCCAGCAGCCAAGGGGTGGGAGTAGCGGGAGGGCCCTGGAACGAGCAGTACTTC.

The chain uses TRBV5-1 and TRBJ2-3, with D possibly TRBD2 on 6 matching bases. The CDR3 has 15 amino acids. The ends were cut back, 4 bases at V and 0 bases at J, with 12 bases in the middle. Looked up from germline, CDR1 is SGHRS and CDR2 is YFSETQ. For the CDR3, the DNA is TGCGCCAGCAGCCCGGGGGATCATAGCACAGATACGCAGTATTTT. Amino acids: CASSPGDHSTDTQYF.

The chain links TRBV25-1 to TRBJ1-1, with no clear D. This CDR3 contains 15 residues. CDR1 is MGHDK, CDR2 SYGVNS, per germline. The V end lost 2 bases, the J end lost 2 bases, and 12 bases lay between the germline ends. CDR3 sequence: CASSEPGSGNTEAFF. DNA of the CDR3: TGTGCCAGCAGTGAACCTGGGTCAGGAAACACTGAAGCTTTCTTT.

The V and J genes are TRBV29-1 and TRBJ1-1, with D hard to call. V was trimmed by 1 base and J by 0 bases, leaving 15 bases between them. The CDR3 totals 16 residues. Germline V gene lookup returns CDR1 SQVTM and CDR2 ANQGSEA. The CDR3 sequence: CSVEGGFRPMNTEAFF. CDR3 nucleotide sequence: TGCAGCGTTGAAGGCGGTTTTAGACCCATGAACACTGAAGCTTTCTTT. The variable domain in full, completed from reference TRBV29-1 and TRBJ1-1, reads SAVISQKPSRDICQRGTSLTIQCQVDSQVTMMFWYRQQPGQSLTLIATANQGSEATYESGFVIDKFPISRPNLTFSTLTVSNMSPEDSSIYLCSVEGGFRPMNTEAFFGQGTRLTVV.

The genes are TRBV11-2 and TRBJ1-2; 10 positions agree with TRBD1. Germline V lookup: CDR1 SGHAT, CDR2 FQNNGV. The V segment lost 1 base and the J segment 8 bases; nucleotides outside the gene matches: 4. This CDR3 spans 14 amino acids. Here the CDR3 DNA reads TGTGCCAGCAGCTTAGGACAGGGGGCGGTAGGCTACACCTTC. Its protein product is CASSLGQGAVGYTF.

The CDR3 DNA reads TGTGCCAGCAGTGCCTGGGGACAGGCGAACACTGAAGCTTTCTTT. It codes for CASSAWGQANTEAFF. The chain couples TRBV2 to TRBJ1-1, with 8 bases fitting TRBD1. The V segment lost 4 bases and the J segment 1 base; nucleotides outside the gene matches: 5. Per the germline V gene, CDR1 is SNHLY and CDR2 is FYNNEI. The CDR3 has 15 residues.

This clone was counted a few times. The V gene is TRBV5-1, the J gene TRBJ1-1; possibly TRBD1 for D (5 bases). Per the germline V gene, CDR1 is SGHRS and CDR2 is YFSETQ. The ends were cut back, 4 bases at V and 7 bases at J, with 26 bases in the middle. The CDR3 extends over 17 amino acids. Written as DNA, the CDR3 is TGCGCCAGCAGCCCCCAACCGGTGGGGGAAATAGACTTTGAAGCTTTCTTT. This sequence encodes CASSPQPVGEIDFEAFF. The whole variable domain, remainder taken from reference TRBV5-1 and TRBJ1-1, is KAGVTQTPRYLIKTRGQQVTLSCSPISGHRSVSWYQQTPGQGLQFLFEYFSETQRNKGNFPGRFSGRQFSNSRSEMNVSTLELGDSALYLCASSPQPVGEIDFEAFFGQGTRLTVV.

This clone was counted a single time. This chain joins TRBV2 and TRBJ2-1; D might be TRBD2 (6 bases). Germline loops: CDR1 SNHLY, CDR2 FYNNEI. Trimming removed 6 bases from V and 9 bases from J, with 15 bases in between. This CDR3 is 13 amino acids long. CDR3 region: CASREGGTIEQFF. As DNA, the CDR3 is TGTGCCAGCAGGGAGGGAGGAACAATTGAGCAGTTCTTC.

The chain joins TRBV7-6 to TRBJ2-4; a weak D match, TRBD2 (5 bases). The CDR3 is 13 amino acids. Per germline, CDR1 SGHVS and CDR2 FNYEAQ. The V and J ends lost 2 bases and 8 bases respectively, with 10 bases between them. CDR3 amino acids: CASSLTEGYIQYF. CDR3 sequence (DNA): TGTGCCAGCAGCTTAACCGAGGGTTACATTCAGTACTTC.

This chain uses TRBV7-3 with TRBJ1-4; TRBD1 might be the D (6 bases). CDR1 is SGHTA, CDR2 FQGTGA, per germline. V was pared by 2 bases and J by 7 bases, with 11 bases between. The CDR3 spans 14 residues. CDR3 loop: CASSLLGASEKLFF. The CDR3 DNA reads TGTGCCAGCAGCTTATTGGGGGCGAGTGAAAAACTGTTTTTT.

The rearrangement links TRBV20-1 to TRBJ2-5; no clear D. CDR1 is DFQATT, CDR2 SNEGSKA, per germline (reference sequence). The CDR3 has 11 amino acids. V dropped 5 bases and J dropped 4 bases, with 8 bases sitting between them. The CDR3 DNA reads as TGCAGTGCTTCCCTGGGAGAGACCCAGTACTTC. Amino acid sequence: CSASLGETQYF.

The chain employs TRBV5-6 and TRBJ1-5, with a weak D call TRBD1 (5 bases). V was cut by 2 bases and J by 0 bases, with 15 bases left in between. Germline V lookup: CDR1 SGHDT, CDR2 YYEEEE. The CDR3 spans 17 residues. DNA for the CDR3: TGTGCCAGCAGCTTTCAAGGACGGGACTATAGCAATCAGCCCCAGCATTTT. Translation gives CASSFQGRDYSNQPQHF.

The rearrangement uses TRBV7-9 and TRBJ2-3; maybe TRBD1 (6 bases). Trimming cost V 5 bases and J 4 bases, with 7 bases left between them. Germline loops: CDR1 SEHNR, CDR2 FQNEAQ (reference sequence). CDR3 length: 12 amino acids. The CDR3 here is CASSRQADTQYF. Here the CDR3 DNA reads TGTGCCAGCAGCCGACAGGCAGATACGCAGTATTTT.

J is TRBJ1-5 and V is TRBV28, with a tentative D call TRBD1 (6 bases). CDR3 length: 13 amino acids. From germline, CDR1 is MDHEN and CDR2 SYDVKM. With 4 bases removed from V and 6 bases from J, the gap between germline ends came to 10 bases. CDR3 region: CASSSGTFQPQHF. The CDR3 nucleotides read TGTGCCAGCAGTTCCGGGACATTTCAGCCCCAGCATTTT.

With respect to this clone: Other nucleotide sequences in the sample specify the same CDR3. The chain employs TRBV11-3 and TRBJ2-3; D uncertain. The V end lost 2 bases, the J end lost 1 base, and 7 bases lay between the germline ends. The CDR3 sequence is 14 residues long. Looked up from germline, CDR1 is SGHNT and CDR2 is YENEEA. The CDR3 protein is CASSLSAGTDTQYF. CDR3 nucleotides: TGTGCCAGCAGCTTATCGGCGGGCACAGATACGCAGTATTTT.

This chain connects TRBV5-1 to TRBJ2-7; D gene unclear. The CDR3 has 15 amino acids. The V gene's germline CDR1 is SGHRS and CDR2 YFSETQ. V lost 0 bases and J lost 2, with 12 bases in between. For the CDR3, the DNA is TGCGCCAGCAGCTTGGAGGGAACGATAGCCTACGAGCAGTACTTC. Protein sequence: CASSLEGTIAYEQYF.

The rearrangement uses TRBV6-5 and TRBJ2-1, with TRBD1 identical over 9 bases. Germline values: CDR1 MNHEY, CDR2 SVGAGI. The CDR3 consists of 13 residues. V lost 10 bases to trimming and J lost 1 base; unmatched junction nucleotides: 2. This chain's CDR3 is CANGQGSYNEQFF. For the CDR3, the DNA is TGTGCCAACGGACAGGGGTCCTACAATGAGCAGTTCTTC.

This chain connects TRBV12-3 or TRBV12-4 to TRBJ1-3; D not resolved. Deletions cut 1 base from V and 6 bases from J, with 7 bases between. The CDR3 sequence is 13 residues long. CDR3 in amino acids: CASSLGDKNTIYF. CDR3 nucleotide sequence: TGTGCCAGCAGTTTAGGGGATAAAAACACCATATATTTT.

This clone was detected only once. CDR3 sequence: CASSRDSEKGELFF. CDR3 DNA sequence: TGCGCCAGCAGTCGGGACAGTGAAAAAGGGGAGCTGTTTTTT. The chain has TRBV5-1 and TRBJ2-2, with 7 bases aligning to TRBD1. The CDR3 has 14 amino acids. The germline V gene encodes CDR1 SGHRS and CDR2 YFSETQ. V trimming: 5 bases; J trimming: 8 bases; junction bases outside the gene matches: 9. The variable domain in full, completed from reference TRBV5-1 and TRBJ2-2, reads KAGVTQTPRYLIKTRGQQVTLSCSPISGHRSVSWYQQTPGQGLQFLFEYFSETQRNKGNFPGRFSGRQFSNSRSEMNVSTLELGDSALYLCASSRDSEKGELFFGEGSRLTVL.

This clone has just one count. The chain has TRBV7-9 and TRBJ2-2, with D possibly being TRBD1 (6 bases). V dropped 0 bases and J dropped 3 bases, with 14 bases sitting between them. Per germline, CDR1 SEHNR and CDR2 FQNEAQ (reference sequence). The CDR3 is 17 amino acids. In DNA, the CDR3 is TGTGCCAGCAGCTTAGCCCCCCGTGGACAGTACACCGGGGAGCTGTTTTTT. Its translation: CASSLAPRGQYTGELFF.

The table lists this clone with a few counts. CDR3 residues: CASSPRRSFGTPYGYTF. The CDR3 DNA reads as TGTGCCAGCAGTCCTCGTCGATCTTTCGGGACACCGTATGGCTACACCTTC. The chain is built from TRBV6-6 and TRBJ1-2; TRBD1 might be the D (6 bases). CDR3 length: 17 residues. Trimming left V 5 bases short and J 5 bases short, with 24 bases between. CDR1 is MNHNY, CDR2 SVGAGI, per germline (reference sequence).

The chain has TRBV7-9 and TRBJ2-1; 8 nucleotides line up with TRBD2. J gave up 1 base and V 5 bases, and 4 bases lay outside the gene matches. Germline V gene sequence: CDR1 SEHNR, CDR2 FQNEAQ (reference sequence). The CDR3 consists of 15 residues. CDR3 coding DNA: TGTGCCAGCAGCCCAACTAGCGGTTCCTACAATGAGCAGTTCTTC. As protein: CASSPTSGSYNEQFF.

The V call is TRBV27, the J call TRBJ1-1; D is perhaps TRBD1 (5 bases). Germline V gene sequence: CDR1 MNHEY, CDR2 SMNVEV (reference sequence). There are 16 residues in the CDR3. The V and J ends lost 5 bases and 4 bases respectively, with 20 bases between them. CDR3 coding DNA: TGTGCCAGCAGTCCCTCATGGGCGGGGGTGGGCACTGAAGCTTTCTTT. Residues: CASSPSWAGVGTEAFF.

J is TRBJ1-3 and V is TRBV28, with D possibly being TRBD1 (6 bases). There are 14 residues in the CDR3. Germline V gives CDR1 MDHEN, CDR2 SYDVKM. The V gene lost 6 bases and the J gene lost 0 bases, with 9 bases spanning the gap. The chain's CDR3 is CASRDRDSGNTIYF. DNA for the CDR3: TGTGCCAGCAGGGACAGAGACTCTGGAAACACCATATATTTT.

The sample holds one count of this clone. The rearrangement links TRBV5-1 to TRBJ1-1; 7 bases are shared with TRBD1. Germline loops: CDR1 SGHRS, CDR2 YFSETQ. V lost 0 bases and J lost 0; bases outside the gene matches: 11. The CDR3 is 18 residues long. CDR3 coding DNA: TGCGCCAGCAGCTTGGTCCGCAGGGGGTTTAACATGAACACTGAAGCTTTCTTT. Translating gives CASSLVRRGFNMNTEAFF.

The chain joins TRBV25-1 to TRBJ1-1; 7 bases are a match to TRBD1. The CDR3 loop spans 12 amino acids. Germline lookup yields CDR1 MGHDK and CDR2 SYGVNS. V lost 7 bases, J lost 5 bases, and 4 bases stayed unmatched. CDR3 in DNA: TGTGCCAGCAAGGGCAGGGGGACTGAAGCTTTCTTT. Amino acid sequence: CASKGRGTEAFF.

This chain uses TRBV28 with TRBJ2-3; 7 bases are a match to TRBD2. CDR3 length: 14 amino acids. Germline trimming cut 5 bases from V and 1 base from J; bases unmatched to any gene: 3. In germline, CDR1 is MDHEN, CDR2 SYDVKM. The CDR3 here is CASSRLARTDTQYF. The CDR3 DNA reads as TGTGCCAGCAGTAGACTAGCCCGCACAGATACGCAGTATTTT.